A single sample gave rise to the 32 T cell receptor beta chains below, sequenced in a study of blood T cell repertoires in COVID-19. TCRdb's table, derived via immunoSEQ multiplex PCR, lists solely in-frame clones and lacks some. The data show more than 200,000 clones, around 84% seen once. Material: peripheral blood. The receptors stem from a woman aged 55-75 years with COVID-19, enrolled during active disease.

The chain recombines TRBV30 with TRBJ2-2; TRBD2 aligns across 14 bases. After removal of 1 base from V and 4 bases from J, the junction contained 2 bases not matched to a gene. The CDR3 consists of 16 residues. Per germline, CDR1 GTSNPN and CDR2 SVGIG (reference sequence). This chain's CDR3 is CAWSGTSGRSTGELFF. The CDR3 DNA reads as TGTGCCTGGAGTGGGACTAGCGGGAGGAGCACCGGGGAGCTGTTTTTT.

V gene TRBV19 combines with J gene TRBJ2-3; 12 nucleotides match TRBD2. The germline gives CDR1 LNHDA, CDR2 SQIVND (reference sequence). This CDR3 has 18 residues. Trimming at V came to 3 bases and at J to 1 base, leaving 8 bases not matched to a gene. This CDR3 reads CASSIPSGGAWGTDTQYF. Written as DNA, the CDR3 is TGTGCCAGTAGTATCCCTAGCGGGGGGGCCTGGGGCACAGATACGCAGTATTTT.

The chain links TRBV7-9 to TRBJ1-1; the D is unclear. The length of the CDR3 is 13 residues. From germline, CDR1 is SEHNR and CDR2 FQNEAQ (reference sequence). Trimming pared 1 base from V and 5 bases from J, leaving 8 bases between. The CDR3 DNA is TGTGCCAGCAGCTTAGGGACGGGGACTGAAGCTTTCTTT. Its protein is CASSLGTGTEAFF.

This clone was detected only a few times. The chain uses TRBV6-1 and TRBJ1-6; TRBD1 aligns across 11 bases. CDR3 length: 19 amino acids. With 4 bases clipped from V and 2 bases from J, the junction kept 10 bases outside the gene matches. CDR1 and CDR2 from the germline V gene are MNHNS and SASEGT. The CDR3 DNA reads as TGTGCCAGCAGTGCTACGGACAGGGGGCGCACACCCTATAATTCACCCCTCCACTTT. Its translation: CASSATDRGRTPYNSPLHF.

The chain joins TRBV19 to TRBJ2-7; 8 nucleotides agree with TRBD1. Losses at the gene ends were 4 bases for V and 0 bases for J; bases not matched to a gene: 5. The CDR3 is 15 residues long. Germline-derived CDR1 and CDR2 are LNHDA and SQIVND (reference sequence). The chain's CDR3 is CASSKGQGFSYEQYF. CDR3 DNA: TGTGCCAGTAGTAAAGGACAGGGCTTCTCCTACGAGCAGTACTTC.

The J gene is TRBJ2-7, the V gene TRBV29-1; tentative D call: TRBD1 (6 bases). Germline loops: CDR1 SQVTM, CDR2 ANQGSEA. V lost 8 bases, J lost 0 bases, and 11 bases lay in between. CDR3 length: 12 amino acids. CDR3 protein: CSSRDTSYEQYF. Here the CDR3 DNA reads TGCAGCTCACGGGACACCTCCTACGAGCAGTACTTC.

The rearrangement links TRBV24-1 to TRBJ2-1; TRBD2 is a possible D gene (6 bases). CDR1 and CDR2 from the germline V gene are KGHDR and SFDVKD. There are 14 residues in the CDR3. Trimming stripped 7 bases from V and 4 bases from J, with 13 bases between. The CDR3: CATREGRGYNEQFF. As DNA, the CDR3 is TGTGCCACCAGGGAGGGCCGGGGGTACAATGAGCAGTTCTTC.

This chain joins TRBV7-3 and TRBJ2-5, with 8 bases lining up with TRBD1. CDR1 and CDR2 (germline): SGHTA, FQGTGA. Trimming at V came to 5 bases and at J to 6 bases, leaving 8 bases not matched to a gene. The CDR3 runs to 14 residues. Written as DNA, the CDR3 is TGTGCCAGCAGCGTACAGGGGGAATCGAAGACCCAGTACTTC. As protein: CASSVQGESKTQYF. Based on the CDR3 plus reference TRBV7-3 and TRBJ2-5, the full variable domain is GAGVSQTPSNKVTEKGKYVELRCDPISGHTALYWYRQSLGQGPEFLIYFQGTGAADDSGLPNDRFFAVRPEGSVSTLKIQRTERGDSAVYLCASSVQGESKTQYFGPGTRLLVL.

The chain has TRBV5-1 and TRBJ2-7; 7 bases are shared with TRBD1. With 1 base clipped from V and 4 bases from J, the junction kept 2 bases outside the gene matches. CDR3 size: 13 residues. The germline gives CDR1 SGHRS, CDR2 YFSETQ. The CDR3, as DNA: TGCGCCAGCAGCTTGAGGGGGCAATACGAGCAGTACTTC. Protein product: CASSLRGQYEQYF.

The V call is TRBV9, the J call TRBJ1-1; D perhaps matches TRBD1 (5 bases). CDR3 length: 13 residues. Looked up from germline, CDR1 is SGDLS and CDR2 is YYNGEE. V lost 6 bases to trimming and J lost 0 bases, with 9 bases between them. The CDR3 DNA follows: TGTGCCAGCAAAAGGGGCATGAACACTGAAGCTTTCTTT. This codes for CASKRGMNTEAFF.

The chain carries TRBV28 and TRBJ1-1, with D perhaps TRBD1 (5 bases). CDR3 length: 12 residues. Per germline, CDR1 MDHEN and CDR2 SYDVKM. V lost 8 bases and J 5 bases, leaving 12 bases between the germline ends. The CDR3 DNA reads as TGTGCCAGCCGAAGGACACCTACTGAAGCTTTCTTT. Translated, it gives CASRRTPTEAFF.

V and J are TRBV6-5 and TRBJ1-4, with a weak D call TRBD1 (5 bases). Germline CDR1 is MNHEY and CDR2 is SVGAGI. V was cut by 7 bases and J by 13 bases, with 19 bases left in between. The CDR3 loop spans 13 amino acids. CDR3 in DNA: TGTGCCAGCAATGGTCCCAACTCCGGGGGACTGTTTTTT. This encodes CASNGPNSGGLFF.

The J gene is TRBJ1-3, the V gene TRBV9; the D is unclear. CDR3 size: 17 residues. CDR1 and CDR2 (germline): SGDLS, YYNGEE. The ends were cut back, 2 bases at V and 0 bases at J, with 15 bases in the middle. CDR3 sequence (DNA): TGTGCCAGCAGCGTTGATCCGGGTCTAAGCTCTGGAAACACCATATATTTT. Translated, it gives CASSVDPGLSSGNTIYF.

CDR3 bases: TGTGCCAGCAGCCCCGAAATAGCGGGACAGAGGTTGCGGTCACCCCTCCACTTT. Translation gives CASSPEIAGQRLRSPLHF. This chain uses TRBV14 with TRBJ1-6; 7 bases fit TRBD1. V lost 4 bases and J lost 10; bases outside the gene matches: 19. CDR1 and CDR2 (germline): SGHDN, FVKESK. The CDR3 consists of 18 residues.

The CDR3 nucleotides read TGTGCCAGCAGCTCAACACTAACCGGGGAGCTGTTTTTT. Protein product: CASSSTLTGELFF. The genes are TRBV11-2 and TRBJ2-2, with unresolved D. There are 13 residues in the CDR3. CDR1 is SGHAT and CDR2 is FQNNGV in the germline V gene. The germline V and J ends were trimmed by 4 bases and 5 bases, with 8 bases remaining between them.

The chain has TRBV5-1 and TRBJ1-6; the D gene is possibly TRBD1 (5 bases). V gave up 0 bases and J gave up 7 bases, with 14 bases separating them. CDR1 is SGHRS, CDR2 YFSETQ, per germline. The CDR3 contains 16 residues. CDR3 nucleotide sequence: TGCGCCAGCAGCTTGGTCGGGGGTTTTCCCAATTCACCCCTCCACTTT. This gives the protein CASSLVGGFPNSPLHF.

This chain links TRBV20-1 with TRBJ1-1; D gene ambiguous. Trimming took off 0 bases at V and 13 bases at J, with 12 bases between the two ends. Germline V CDR1 and CDR2: DFQATT, SNEGSKA (reference sequence). The CDR3 is 11 amino acids. In DNA form, the CDR3 reads TGCAGTGCTAGAGATCCCCCGTCTCTTTTCTTT. This codes for CSARDPPSLFF.

The rearrangement joins TRBV30 to TRBJ1-5, with D unclear. The CDR3 contains 13 residues. Germline CDR1 reads GTSNPN; CDR2 reads SVGIG (reference sequence). V was cut by 1 base and J by 3 bases, with 7 bases left in between. CDR3 nucleotides: TGTGCCTGGAGTGGGGCCGACAATCAGCCCCAGCATTTT. It codes for CAWSGADNQPQHF. The full variable domain, rest sourced from reference TRBV30 and TRBJ1-5, is SQTIHQWPATLVQPVGSPLSLECTVEGTSNPNLYWYRQAAGRGLQLLFYSVGIGQISSEVPQNLSASRPQDRQFILSSKKLLLSDSGFYLCAWSGADNQPQHFGDGTRLSIL.

This sequence joins TRBV5-1 and TRBJ1-1, with 8 bases lining up with TRBD1. This CDR3 has 13 amino acids. With V trimmed by 4 bases and J by 8 bases, 7 bases remained unmatched. Germline assignment: CDR1 SGHRS and CDR2 YFSETQ. The CDR3: CASSLTGAPEAFF. The CDR3 DNA follows: TGCGCCAGCAGCCTGACAGGGGCCCCAGAAGCTTTCTTT.

The rearrangement joins TRBV4-3 to TRBJ2-3; 7 nucleotides match TRBD1. The germline V gene encodes CDR1 LGHNA and CDR2 YSLEER. With 0 bases clipped from V and 1 base from J, the junction kept 4 bases outside the gene matches. The CDR3 length is 16 residues. Here the CDR3 reads CASSQDNRGGTDTQYF. The CDR3 DNA reads TGCGCCAGCAGCCAAGATAACAGGGGTGGCACAGATACGCAGTATTTT.

This clone appeared once. The chain is built from TRBV11-2 and TRBJ2-7; a possible D gene is TRBD1 (6 bases). This CDR3 is 13 amino acids long. V gave up 3 bases and J gave up 7 bases, with 13 bases separating them. Germline CDR1 reads SGHAT; CDR2 reads FQNNGV. CDR3 sequence reads: CASSLVTGLEQYF. CDR3 coding DNA: TGTGCCAGCAGCTTGGTTACAGGGTTGGAGCAGTACTTC.

V and J are TRBV3-1 (or the pseudogene TRBV3-2) and TRBJ2-5; the match to TRBD2 covers 10 bases. This CDR3 is 16 amino acids long. With 1 base clipped from V and 5 bases from J, the junction kept 7 bases outside the gene matches. The germline CDR1 and CDR2 sequences are LGHDT and YNNKEL (reference sequence). The CDR3 DNA sequence: TGTGCCAGCAGCCAAGGGGGAGCGGGAGGGAGGGAGACCCAGTACTTC. Translation gives CASSQGGAGGRETQYF.

DNA for the CDR3: TGTGCCAGCAGTGAAGCTAGAGTCTCGGGCACCGGGGAGCTGTTTTTT. This encodes CASSEARVSGTGELFF. The chain combines TRBV6-1 with TRBJ2-2; D is ambiguous. The CDR3 consists of 16 residues. The V end was cut by 0 bases, the J end by 4 bases, with 12 bases between. Germline lookup yields CDR1 MNHNS and CDR2 SASEGT.

The chain is built from TRBV4-2 and TRBJ2-1; 8 bases align to TRBD2. The ends lost 4 bases at V and 4 bases at J; junction bases unmatched: 3. Germline values: CDR1 LGHNA, CDR2 YNFKEQ. The CDR3 runs to 14 residues. In nucleotides, the CDR3 is TGTGCCAGCAGCCCGGGGACTAGATACAATGAGCAGTTCTTC. As protein: CASSPGTRYNEQFF.

This clone was counted a few times. The chain uses TRBV6-2 or TRBV6-3 and TRBJ2-3; 8 bases line up with TRBD2. This CDR3 comprises 18 residues. J gave up 2 bases and V 4 bases, and 14 bases lay outside the gene matches. Germline V lookup: CDR1 MNHEY, CDR2 SVGEGT. CDR3: CASSFLLLAGGSTDTQYF. The CDR3 DNA reads as TGTGCCAGCAGTTTCCTCCTTCTGGCGGGAGGCTCCACAGATACGCAGTATTTT.

The chain has TRBV9 and TRBJ1-5; D gene uncertain. The CDR3 runs to 14 residues. V dropped 4 bases and J dropped 4 bases, with 12 bases sitting between them. Germline CDR1 and CDR2: SGDLS and YYNGEE. CDR3 protein: CASSTDDGNQPQHF. The CDR3 nucleotides are TGTGCCAGCAGCACCGACGACGGGAATCAGCCCCAGCATTTT.

This chain links TRBV6-1 with TRBJ1-5, with D unresolved. Germline V gene sequence: CDR1 MNHNS, CDR2 SASEGT. V was trimmed by 3 bases and J by 7 bases, leaving 10 bases between them. There are 13 residues in the CDR3. For the CDR3, the DNA is TGTGCCAGCAGTGAGAGGTCCCAACAGCCCCAGCATTTT. Its protein is CASSERSQQPQHF.

This clone appeared a single time. The chain uses TRBV30 and TRBJ2-5, with D possibly matching TRBD2 (6 bases). The germline gives CDR1 GTSNPN, CDR2 SVGIG (reference sequence). V was trimmed by 0 bases and J by 4 bases, leaving 12 bases between them. The CDR3 has 14 amino acids. DNA for the CDR3: TGTGCCTGGAGTGTAAGGGTGGGGGGAGAGACCCAGTACTTC. It codes for CAWSVRVGGETQYF.

V and J are TRBV30 and TRBJ1-2; D is possibly TRBD1 (5 bases). Deletions cut 0 bases from V and 6 bases from J, with 11 bases between. This CDR3 is 13 amino acids long. Looked up from germline, CDR1 is GTSNPN and CDR2 is SVGIG (reference sequence). CDR3 sequence (DNA): TGTGCCTGGAGTGTACGGGGACTGGATGGCTACACCTTC. It specifies CAWSVRGLDGYTF.

The V and J genes are TRBV19 and TRBJ1-1; TRBD1 aligns across 11 bases. V dropped 5 bases and J dropped 1; count of bases not matched to a gene: 3. Germline values: CDR1 LNHDA, CDR2 SQIVND (reference sequence). The CDR3 runs to 15 residues. CDR3 protein: CASSGGTGGNTEAFF. The CDR3 region has the DNA TGTGCCAGTAGTGGCGGGACAGGGGGGAACACTGAAGCTTTCTTT.

The chain joins TRBV7-8 to TRBJ1-2, with 7 positions matching TRBD1. The CDR3 consists of 15 residues. The J segment lost 8 bases and the V segment lost 5 bases, leaving 14 bases of the junction unmatched. The germline V gene has CDR1 SGHVS and CDR2 FQNEAQ. This CDR3 reads CASSRAGRGGDGYTF. CDR3 nucleotides: TGTGCCAGCAGCCGAGCGGGGAGAGGGGGCGACGGCTACACCTTC.

The rearrangement uses TRBV5-1 and TRBJ2-5, with 7 bases matching TRBD2. V was pared by 2 bases and J by 4 bases, with 8 bases of the junction left unmatched. This CDR3 comprises 15 residues. Per germline, CDR1 SGHRS and CDR2 YFSETQ. The CDR3 here is CASSFVGLERETQYF. CDR3 in DNA: TGCGCCAGCAGCTTTGTAGGACTAGAACGAGAGACCCAGTACTTC.